Listed below are T cell receptor beta chains from one sample, sequenced in a study of blood T cell repertoires in COVID-19. Only in-frame clones appear in the TCRdb table, and some are missing; sequencing was by immunoSEQ multiplex PCR. Of about 140,000 clones listed, about 81% were seen once; the top ten hold about 4.3%. Sample: peripheral blood. These receptors came from an elderly woman with acute or convalescent COVID-19. The CDR3 runs from the conserved cysteine through the conserved F or W. Fields, in order: V gene, J gene, D gene, clone size, CDR3 DNA, CDR3 protein. D genes are given only for firm matches. Clone size appears in some rows only: once, few, many, or a class for an expanded clone.

TRBV18,TRBJ2-2,TRBD1,NA,TGTGCCAGCTCACCTTTTCCCGGGACAGAAGGTGGGGAGCTGTTTTTT,CASSPFPGTEGGELFF
TRBV27,TRBJ1-2,NA,NA,TGTGCCACCCGGGAGGTGGGAGGGGATTTCTATGGCTACACCTTC,CATREVGGDFYGYTF
TRBV21-1,TRBJ1-2,NA,once,TGTGCCAGCAGCAAAGGGGTAAAGGGGATAAACTATGGCTACACCTTC,CASSKGVKGINYGYTF
TRBV19,TRBJ2-7,TRBD2,NA,TGTGCCAGTAGTATAGTATCGGGGGGTACAGGCTACGAGCAGTACTTC,CASSIVSGGTGYEQYF
TRBV27,TRBJ1-4,NA,NA,TGTGCCAGCAGTTTAATAGGTAACAGGGAACTGTTTTTT,CASSLIGNRELFF
TRBV11-3,TRBJ1-1,NA,NA,TGTGCCAGCAGCCCGAGAGGTGGGACTGAAGCTTTCTTT,CASSPRGGTEAFF
TRBV5-1,TRBJ1-1,NA,NA,TGCGCCAGCAGATTTACAGGGAACACTGAAGCTTTCTTT,CASRFTGNTEAFF
TRBV7-8,TRBJ1-1,NA,NA,TGTGCCAGCAGCTCGGGGCCAGGGACGGGGGAGGAAGCTTTCTTT,CASSSGPGTGEEAFF
TRBV28,TRBJ2-7,NA,NA,TGTGCCAGCAGACATACCCCTCTAGCGTCGGGGCACGAGCAGTACTTC,CASRHTPLASGHEQYF
TRBV5-4,TRBJ2-5,TRBD1,NA,TGTGCCAGCGAGACAGGGGTCCGGGGAGAGACCCAGTACTTC,CASETGVRGETQYF
TRBV6-2/TRBV6-3,TRBJ2-3,NA,NA,TGTGCCAGCAGTTACCAGGGACCGACGGGGGCAGATACGCAGTATTTT,CASSYQGPTGADTQYF
TRBV7-3,TRBJ2-1,NA,NA,TGTGCCAGCAGCTTAACCAGTCTCAATGAGCAGTTCTTC,CASSLTSLNEQFF
TRBV29-1,TRBJ2-1,TRBD1,NA,TGCAGCGTTGATAGAACAGGGGTGGGTAATGAGCAGTTCTTC,CSVDRTGVGNEQFF
TRBV19,TRBJ1-5,NA,NA,TGTGCCAGTAGCCATTTCTCGAGCCATAGCAATCAGCCCCAGCATTTT,CASSHFSSHSNQPQHF
TRBV9,TRBJ1-6,NA,NA,TGTGCCAGCAGCGTACAGGGTTATAATTCACCCCTCCACTTT,CASSVQGYNSPLHF
TRBV18,TRBJ1-1,TRBD1,NA,TGTGCCAGCTCACCAAGGGGACAGGTCGCTGCTGAAGCTTTCTTT,CASSPRGQVAAEAFF
TRBV11-2,TRBJ2-7,TRBD2,few,TGTGCCAGCAGCTCCAGACTAGCTCCCCCCGGGCAGTACTTC,CASSSRLAPPGQYF
TRBV7-8,TRBJ2-7,NA,NA,TGTGCCAGCAGCTTAGGGACCCGAACTAGTTGGGCCTACGAGCAGTACTTC,CASSLGTRTSWAYEQYF
TRBV2,TRBJ2-1,TRBD2,NA,TGTGCCAGCAGGGGTGGGACTAGCGGGCGACATGAGCAGTTCTTC,CASRGGTSGRHEQFF
TRBV10-1,TRBJ2-3,TRBD2,NA,TGCGCCAGCAGTCTGACTAGCGGGGGATTCGATACGCAGTATTTT,CASSLTSGGFDTQYF
TRBV5-1,TRBJ1-5,NA,NA,TGCGCCAGCAGCTTGGGAACAGCTAATCAGCCCCAGCATTTT,CASSLGTANQPQHF
TRBV4-2,TRBJ2-5,NA,NA,TGTGCCAGCAGCCAAGGGCAGCCAGGGGCTTCGGAGACCCAGTACTTC,CASSQGQPGASETQYF
TRBV6-5,TRBJ1-5,NA,NA,TGTGCCAGCAGCCCCCAGGGTCAGCCCCAGCATTTT,CASSPQGQPQHF
TRBV27,TRBJ2-1,NA,NA,TGTGCCAGCATGACTAGCTCCTACAATGAGCAGTTCTTC,CASMTSSYNEQFF
TRBV5-1,TRBJ1-2,NA,NA,TGCGCCAGCAGCTTGGAGCAGGGCGGGGTTGCGGGCGGCTACACCTTC,CASSLEQGGVAGGYTF
TRBV14,TRBJ2-2,NA,NA,TGTGCCAGCAGCCGACTGGAAAACACCGGGGAGCTGTTTTTT,CASSRLENTGELFF
TRBV30,TRBJ2-7,NA,few,TGTGCCTGGAGTCCCGGACAGCCCGGTGGTTACGAGCAGTACTTC,CAWSPGQPGGYEQYF
TRBV10-3,TRBJ2-1,TRBD2,NA,TGTGCCATCAGTCCCTTAGCGGGAGTCAATGAGCAGTTCTTC,CAISPLAGVNEQFF
TRBV11-2,TRBJ2-2,TRBD2,once,TGTGCCAGCAGCTTAAGTCGATGGTGGCTCCCGGGGGGCACCGGGGAGCTGTTTTTT,CASSLSRWWLPGGTGELFF
TRBV6-5,TRBJ2-1,NA,NA,TGTGCCAGCAGTCTTAGGGGGGGAGGTCACAATGAGCAGTTCTTC,CASSLRGGGHNEQFF
TRBV20-1,TRBJ1-2,NA,NA,TGCAGCCTTGATGGCTACACCTTC,CSLDGYTF
TRBV30,TRBJ2-7,NA,NA,TGTGCCTGGAGTGTAAAGGTTTCCCGGGACGAGCAGTACTTC,CAWSVKVSRDEQYF
TRBV9,TRBJ2-3,TRBD2,NA,TGTGCCAGCAGCGCCGGGCCTTCGGCGCGGGGGAAGGGATTTTCGCAGTATTTT,CASSAGPSARGKGFSQYF
TRBV19,TRBJ1-4,NA,NA,TGTGCCAGTAGTGTTCGACGGGGACTTAATGAAAAACTGTTTTTT,CASSVRRGLNEKLFF
TRBV4-1,TRBJ2-7,TRBD1,NA,TGCGCCAGCAGCCAAGGGACAGGGAGGTCCTACGAGCAGTACTTC,CASSQGTGRSYEQYF
TRBV27,TRBJ2-3,TRBD1,NA,TGTGCCAGCAGTTACAGGGGGATCACAGATACGCAGTATTTT,CASSYRGITDTQYF
TRBV2,TRBJ2-3,TRBD1,NA,TGTGCCAGCAGTCAGGATAGAACAGGGGGGGATACGCAGTATTTT,CASSQDRTGGDTQYF
TRBV5-1,TRBJ2-7,NA,NA,TGCGCCAGCAGGGACACTAGAGGGGGATCCGAGCAGTACTTC,CASRDTRGGSEQYF
TRBV6-5,TRBJ2-7,TRBD2,NA,TGTGCCAGCAGGAGCGGGAGCTACCCCTACGAGCAGTACTTC,CASRSGSYPYEQYF
TRBV12-3/TRBV12-4,TRBJ1-2,TRBD1,NA,TGTGCCAGCAGCGACAGGGGGCAATGGTACACCTTC,CASSDRGQWYTF
TRBV29-1,TRBJ2-7,TRBD1,NA,TGCAGCGTTGAAGACGAGGCTAGGACAGGGGGCTACGAGCAGTACTTC,CSVEDEARTGGYEQYF
TRBV9,TRBJ2-1,NA,NA,TGTGCCAGCAGCGTAGGAGGGACACTTCAAAGGGATGAGCAGTTCTTC,CASSVGGTLQRDEQFF
TRBV4-2,TRBJ1-2,TRBD1,few,TGTGCCAGCAGCCCAGGACAGGGCAACTATGGCTACACCTTC,CASSPGQGNYGYTF
TRBV15,TRBJ1-5,NA,NA,TGTGCCACCAGCAGAGAGGCGGTGTCGGGTCAGCCCCAGCATTTT,CATSREAVSGQPQHF
TRBV10-1,TRBJ2-1,TRBD2,NA,TGCGCCAGCAGTTCCGGGACTAGGGACAACAATGAGCAGTTCTTC,CASSSGTRDNNEQFF
TRBV6-5,TRBJ1-5,NA,NA,TGTGCCAGCAGACCGGGTTCAAATCAGCCCCAGCATTTT,CASRPGSNQPQHF
TRBV20-1,TRBJ2-3,NA,NA,TGCAGTGCTAGTGTACTAGTCCATATACCAGATACGCAGTATTTT,CSASVLVHIPDTQYF
TRBV11-2,TRBJ2-1,TRBD2,NA,TGTGCCAGCAGCTTATTTAGACTAGCGGGGGGACGGCAGTTCTTC,CASSLFRLAGGRQFF
TRBV6-1,TRBJ1-1,NA,NA,TGTGCCAGCAGTGATATAGGACACCCGAACACTGAAGCTTTCTTT,CASSDIGHPNTEAFF
TRBV18,TRBJ1-2,NA,NA,TGTGCCAGCTCACCGAGCGGGGCAGCACGACCCTATGGCTACACCTTC,CASSPSGAARPYGYTF
TRBV4-1,TRBJ1-1,TRBD1,many,TGCGCCAGCAGCCAAGGAAGACAGGGCTTATCCTCGATCGACACTGAAGCTTTCTTT,CASSQGRQGLSSIDTEAFF
TRBV20-1,TRBJ1-1,NA,NA,TGCAGTGCTAGAAGAGAGACTGAAGCTTTCTTT,CSARRETEAFF
TRBV2,TRBJ2-1,NA,NA,TGTGCCAGCAGTGAGGGCCGTGTATTAGCGGACAATGAGCAGTTCTTC,CASSEGRVLADNEQFF